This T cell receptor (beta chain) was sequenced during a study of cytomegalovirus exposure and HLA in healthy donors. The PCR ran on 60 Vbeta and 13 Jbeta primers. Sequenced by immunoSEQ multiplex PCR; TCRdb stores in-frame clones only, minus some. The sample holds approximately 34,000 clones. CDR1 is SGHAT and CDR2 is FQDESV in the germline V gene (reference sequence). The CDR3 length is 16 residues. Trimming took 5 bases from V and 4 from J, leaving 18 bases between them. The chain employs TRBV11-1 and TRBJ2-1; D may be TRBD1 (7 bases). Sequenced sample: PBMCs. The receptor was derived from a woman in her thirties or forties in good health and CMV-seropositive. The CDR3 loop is CASSLPPGGGYNEQFF. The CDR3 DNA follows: TGTGCCAGCAGCCTTCCCCCAGGGGGAGGTTACAATGAGCAGTTCTTC.